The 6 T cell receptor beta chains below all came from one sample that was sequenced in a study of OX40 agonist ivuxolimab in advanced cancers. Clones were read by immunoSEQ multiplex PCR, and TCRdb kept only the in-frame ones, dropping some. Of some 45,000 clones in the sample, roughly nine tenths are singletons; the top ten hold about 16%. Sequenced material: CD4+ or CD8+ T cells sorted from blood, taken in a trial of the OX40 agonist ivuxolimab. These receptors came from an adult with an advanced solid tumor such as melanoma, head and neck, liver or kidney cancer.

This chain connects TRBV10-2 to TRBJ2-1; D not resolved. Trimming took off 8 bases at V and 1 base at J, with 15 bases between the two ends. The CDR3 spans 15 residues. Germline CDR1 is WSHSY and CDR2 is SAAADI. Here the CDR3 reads CASVGLTGSYNEQFF. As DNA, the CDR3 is TGCGCCAGCGTCGGTCTCACCGGATCCTACAATGAGCAGTTCTTC.

The DNA of the CDR3 is TGCGCCAGCAGGTGGGATCAGGGGGTAAAAGCTAACTATGGCTACACCTTC. It encodes CASRWDQGVKANYGYTF. The chain uses TRBV5-1 and TRBJ1-2, with 7 bases fitting TRBD1. With 5 bases clipped from V and 0 bases from J, the junction kept 13 bases outside the gene matches. Germline CDR1 is SGHRS and CDR2 is YFSETQ. The CDR3 is 17 residues long.

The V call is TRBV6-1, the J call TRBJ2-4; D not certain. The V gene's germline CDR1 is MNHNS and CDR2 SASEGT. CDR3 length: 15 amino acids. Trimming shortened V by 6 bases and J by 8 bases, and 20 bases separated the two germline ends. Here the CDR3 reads CASRPPELVSYIQYF. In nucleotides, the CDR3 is TGTGCCAGCAGGCCCCCCGAGCTGGTGTCTTACATTCAGTACTTC.

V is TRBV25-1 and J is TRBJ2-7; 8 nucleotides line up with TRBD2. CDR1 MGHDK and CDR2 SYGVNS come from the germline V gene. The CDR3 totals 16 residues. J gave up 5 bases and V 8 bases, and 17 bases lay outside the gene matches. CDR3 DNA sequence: TGTGCCAGCGGATCCGGGACTAGGGATCCTAGTGACGAGCAGTACTTC. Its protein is CASGSGTRDPSDEQYF.

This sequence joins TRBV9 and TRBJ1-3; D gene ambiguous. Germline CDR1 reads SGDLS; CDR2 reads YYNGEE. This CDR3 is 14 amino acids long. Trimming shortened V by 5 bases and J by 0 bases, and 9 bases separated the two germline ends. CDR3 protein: CASSEGRSGNTIYF. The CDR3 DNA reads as TGTGCCAGCAGTGAGGGTCGCTCTGGAAACACCATATATTTT.

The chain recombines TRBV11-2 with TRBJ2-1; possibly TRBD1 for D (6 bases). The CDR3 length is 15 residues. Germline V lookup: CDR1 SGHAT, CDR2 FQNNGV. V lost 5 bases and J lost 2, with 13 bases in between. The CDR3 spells CASSLNRDPYNEQFF. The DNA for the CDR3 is TGTGCCAGCAGCCTCAACAGGGACCCCTACAATGAGCAGTTCTTC.